Given below is one T cell receptor beta chain in context. TCRdb's copy holds only in-frame clones and misses some; the assay was immunoSEQ multiplex PCR. The sample records roughly 400,000 clones, 88% being singletons. Deletions cut 4 bases from V and 4 bases from J, with 14 bases between. Per the germline V gene, CDR1 is SGHVS and CDR2 is FNYEAQ. The CDR3 extends over 14 amino acids. The data stem from a study of blood T cell repertoires in COVID-19. The V and J genes are TRBV7-6 and TRBJ2-7; unclear D gene. The receptor was derived from a woman under 30 who had been exposed to COVID-19. Sequencing input: PBMCs or T cells enriched from blood (not recorded which). The CDR3 bases are TGTGCCAGCAGCTCTTCCGACAAATTTTACGAGCAGTACTTC. As protein: CASSSSDKFYEQYF.